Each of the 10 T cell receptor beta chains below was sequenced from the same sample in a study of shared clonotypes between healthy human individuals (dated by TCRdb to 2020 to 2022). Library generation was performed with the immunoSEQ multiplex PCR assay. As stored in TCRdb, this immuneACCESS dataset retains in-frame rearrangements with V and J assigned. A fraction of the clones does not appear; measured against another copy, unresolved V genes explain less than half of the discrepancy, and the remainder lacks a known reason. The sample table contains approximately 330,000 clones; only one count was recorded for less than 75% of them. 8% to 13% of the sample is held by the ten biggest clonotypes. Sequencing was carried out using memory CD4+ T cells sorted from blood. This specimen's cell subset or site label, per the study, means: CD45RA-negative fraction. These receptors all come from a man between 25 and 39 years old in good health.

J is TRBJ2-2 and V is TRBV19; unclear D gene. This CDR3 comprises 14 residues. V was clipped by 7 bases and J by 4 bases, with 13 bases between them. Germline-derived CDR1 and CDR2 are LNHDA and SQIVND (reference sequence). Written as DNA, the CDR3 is TGTGCCAGTAACCATTATGGGGTCACCGGGGAGCTGTTTTTT. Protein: CASNHYGVTGELFF.

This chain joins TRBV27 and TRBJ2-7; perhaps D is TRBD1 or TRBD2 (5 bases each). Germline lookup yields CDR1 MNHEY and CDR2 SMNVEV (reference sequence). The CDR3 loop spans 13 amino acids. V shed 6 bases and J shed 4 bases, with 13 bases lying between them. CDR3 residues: CASSTGAPYEQYF. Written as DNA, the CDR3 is TGTGCCAGCAGCACCGGGGCCCCTTACGAGCAGTACTTC.

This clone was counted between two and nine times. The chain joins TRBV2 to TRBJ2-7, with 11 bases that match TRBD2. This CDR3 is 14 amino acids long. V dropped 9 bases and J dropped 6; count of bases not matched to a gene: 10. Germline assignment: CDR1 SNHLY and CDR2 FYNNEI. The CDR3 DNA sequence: TGTGCCAGTCGGGTAGCGGGAGGGCCAGGCGAGCAGTACTTC. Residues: CASRVAGGPGEQYF.

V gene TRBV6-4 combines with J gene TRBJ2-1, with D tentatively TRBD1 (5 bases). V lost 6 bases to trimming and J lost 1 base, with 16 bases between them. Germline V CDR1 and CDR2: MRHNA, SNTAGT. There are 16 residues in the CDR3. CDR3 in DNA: TGTGCCAGCAGCGACACCTCCAGGGTTTCCTACAATGAGCAGTTCTTC. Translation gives CASSDTSRVSYNEQFF.

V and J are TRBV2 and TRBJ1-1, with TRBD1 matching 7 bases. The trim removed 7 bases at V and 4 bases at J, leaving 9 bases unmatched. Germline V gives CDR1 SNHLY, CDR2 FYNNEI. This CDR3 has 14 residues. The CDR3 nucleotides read TGTGCCAGCACCGAACAGGGGCCTAGCACTGAAGCTTTCTTT. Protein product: CASTEQGPSTEAFF.

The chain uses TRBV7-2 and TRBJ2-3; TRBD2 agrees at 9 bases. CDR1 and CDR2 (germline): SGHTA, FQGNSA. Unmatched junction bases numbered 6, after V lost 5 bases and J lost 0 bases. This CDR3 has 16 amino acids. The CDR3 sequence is CASSTGLALSTDTQYF. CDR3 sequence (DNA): TGTGCCAGCAGCACGGGACTAGCCCTAAGCACAGATACGCAGTATTTT.

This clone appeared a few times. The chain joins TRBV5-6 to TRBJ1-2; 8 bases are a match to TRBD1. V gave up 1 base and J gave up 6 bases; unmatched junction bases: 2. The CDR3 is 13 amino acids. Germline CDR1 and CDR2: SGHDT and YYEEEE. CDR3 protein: CASSLFRGHGYTF. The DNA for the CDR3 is TGTGCCAGCAGCTTGTTCAGGGGGCATGGCTACACCTTC.

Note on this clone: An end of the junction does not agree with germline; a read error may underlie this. CDR3 in amino acids: CASREGTAGGQPQHF. The DNA of the CDR3 is TGTGCCAGCAGGGAAGGGACGGCGGGCGGTCAGCCCCAGCATTTT. This sequence joins TRBV2 and TRBJ1-5; maybe TRBD1 (5 bases). The CDR3 has 15 residues. Germline values: CDR1 SNHLY, CDR2 FYNNEI.

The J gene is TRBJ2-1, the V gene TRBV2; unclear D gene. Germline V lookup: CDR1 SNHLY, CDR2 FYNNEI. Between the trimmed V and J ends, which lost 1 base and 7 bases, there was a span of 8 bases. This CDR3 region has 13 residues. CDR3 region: CASSEERSNEQFF. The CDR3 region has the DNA TGTGCCAGCAGTGAAGAACGCTCTAATGAGCAGTTCTTC.

In DNA, the CDR3 is TGTGCCAGCAGCTTAGCCATAGCGGGAGGGAGCCAAGAGACCCAGTACTTC. Amino acids: CASSLAIAGGSQETQYF. The V and J genes are TRBV7-8 and TRBJ2-5; 11 bases fit TRBD2. Germline CDR1 and CDR2: SGHVS and FQNEAQ. This CDR3 has 17 amino acids. The V and J ends lost 0 bases and 1 base, in that order; junction bases with no gene match: 4.